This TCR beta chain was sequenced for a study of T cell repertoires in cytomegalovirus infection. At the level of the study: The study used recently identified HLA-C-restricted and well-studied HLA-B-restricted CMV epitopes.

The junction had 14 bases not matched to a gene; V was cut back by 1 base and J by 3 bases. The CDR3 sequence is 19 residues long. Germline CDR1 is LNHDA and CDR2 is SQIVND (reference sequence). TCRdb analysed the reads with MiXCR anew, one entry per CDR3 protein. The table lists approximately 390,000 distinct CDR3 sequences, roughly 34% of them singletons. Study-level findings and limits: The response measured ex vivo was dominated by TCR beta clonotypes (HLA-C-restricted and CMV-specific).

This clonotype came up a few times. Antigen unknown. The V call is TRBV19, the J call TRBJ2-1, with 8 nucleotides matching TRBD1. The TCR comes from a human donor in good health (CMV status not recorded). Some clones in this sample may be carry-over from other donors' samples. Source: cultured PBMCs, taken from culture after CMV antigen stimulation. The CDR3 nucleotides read TGTGCCAGTAGTATAGTTTTTTTGGGGACAGACAGGGGCTACAATGAGCAGTTCTTC. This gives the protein CASSIVFLGTDRGYNEQFF.